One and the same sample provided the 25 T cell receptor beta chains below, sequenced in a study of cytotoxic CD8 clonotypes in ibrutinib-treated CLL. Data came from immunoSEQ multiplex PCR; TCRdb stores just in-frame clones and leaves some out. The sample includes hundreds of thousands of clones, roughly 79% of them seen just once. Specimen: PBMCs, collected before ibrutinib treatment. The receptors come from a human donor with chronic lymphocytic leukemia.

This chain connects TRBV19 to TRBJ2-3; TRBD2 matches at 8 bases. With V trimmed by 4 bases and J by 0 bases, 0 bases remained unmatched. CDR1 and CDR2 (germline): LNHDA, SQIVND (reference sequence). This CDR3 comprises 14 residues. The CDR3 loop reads CASSTSGSTDTQYF. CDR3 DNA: TGTGCCAGTAGTACTAGCGGGAGCACAGATACGCAGTATTTT.

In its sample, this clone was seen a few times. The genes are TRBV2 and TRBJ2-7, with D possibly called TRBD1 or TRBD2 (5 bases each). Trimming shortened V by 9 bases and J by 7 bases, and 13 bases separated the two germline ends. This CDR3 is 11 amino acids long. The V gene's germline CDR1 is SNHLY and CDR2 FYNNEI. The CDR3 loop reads CASLLWGEQYF. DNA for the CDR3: TGTGCCAGTCTTCTCTGGGGGGAGCAGTACTTC.

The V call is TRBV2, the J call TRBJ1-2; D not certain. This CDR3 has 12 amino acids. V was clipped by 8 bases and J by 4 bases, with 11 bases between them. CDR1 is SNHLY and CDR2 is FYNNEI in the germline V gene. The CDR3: CASLTPSYGYTF. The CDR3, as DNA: TGTGCCAGCCTGACCCCAAGCTATGGCTACACCTTC.

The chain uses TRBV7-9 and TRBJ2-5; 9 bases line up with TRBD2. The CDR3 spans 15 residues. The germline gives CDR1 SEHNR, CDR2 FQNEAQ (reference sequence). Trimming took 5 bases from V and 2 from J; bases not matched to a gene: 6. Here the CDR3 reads CASSPRTSEQETQYF. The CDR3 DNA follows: TGTGCCAGCAGCCCCCGGACTAGCGAGCAAGAGACCCAGTACTTC.

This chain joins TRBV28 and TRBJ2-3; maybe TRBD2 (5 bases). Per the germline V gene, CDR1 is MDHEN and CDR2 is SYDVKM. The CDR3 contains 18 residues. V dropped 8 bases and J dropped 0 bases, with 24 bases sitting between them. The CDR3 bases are TGTGCCAGCGACGAAAACGACCGCAGTGGACTCAGCACAGATACGCAGTATTTT. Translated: CASDENDRSGLSTDTQYF.

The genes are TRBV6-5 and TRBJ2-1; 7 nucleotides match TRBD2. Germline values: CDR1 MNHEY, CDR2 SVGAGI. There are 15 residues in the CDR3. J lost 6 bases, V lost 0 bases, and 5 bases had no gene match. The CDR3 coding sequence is TGTGCCAGCAGTTACTCTATAGCGGGCCTCAATGAGCAGTTCTTC. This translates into CASSYSIAGLNEQFF.

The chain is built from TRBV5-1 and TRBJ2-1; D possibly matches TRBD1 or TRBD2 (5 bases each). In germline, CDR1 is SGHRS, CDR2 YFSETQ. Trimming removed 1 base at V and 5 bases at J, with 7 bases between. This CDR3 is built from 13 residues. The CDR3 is CASSLPGHNEQFF. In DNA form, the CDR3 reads TGCGCCAGCAGCTTGCCGGGGCACAATGAGCAGTTCTTC. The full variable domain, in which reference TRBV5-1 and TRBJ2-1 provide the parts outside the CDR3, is KAGVTQTPRYLIKTRGQQVTLSCSPISGHRSVSWYQQTPGQGLQFLFEYFSETQRNKGNFPGRFSGRQFSNSRSEMNVSTLELGDSALYLCASSLPGHNEQFFGPGTRLTVL.

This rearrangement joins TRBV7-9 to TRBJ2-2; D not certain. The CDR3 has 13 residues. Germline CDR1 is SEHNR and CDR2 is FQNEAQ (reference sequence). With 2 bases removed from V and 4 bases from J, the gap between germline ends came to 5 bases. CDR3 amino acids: CASSLIATGELFF. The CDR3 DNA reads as TGTGCCAGCAGCTTAATAGCCACCGGGGAGCTGTTTTTT. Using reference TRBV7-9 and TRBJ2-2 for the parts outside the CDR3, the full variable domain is DTGVSQNPRHKITKRGQNVTFRCDPISEHNRLYWYRQTLGQGPEFLTYFQNEAQLEKSRLLSDRFSAERPKGSFSTLEIQRTEQGDSAMYLCASSLIATGELFFGEGSRLTVL.

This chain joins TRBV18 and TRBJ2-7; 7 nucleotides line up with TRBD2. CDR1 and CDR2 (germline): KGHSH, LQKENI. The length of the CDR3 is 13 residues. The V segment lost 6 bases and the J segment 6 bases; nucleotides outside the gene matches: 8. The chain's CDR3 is CASSPTSVGEQYF. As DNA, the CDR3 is TGTGCCAGCTCGCCTACTAGCGTCGGCGAGCAGTACTTC.

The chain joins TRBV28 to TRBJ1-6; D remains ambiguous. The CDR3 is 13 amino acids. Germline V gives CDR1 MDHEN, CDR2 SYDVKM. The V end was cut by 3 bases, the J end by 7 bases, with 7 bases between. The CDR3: CASSFFRNSPLHF. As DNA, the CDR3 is TGTGCCAGCAGTTTTTTCCGGAATTCACCCCTCCACTTT.

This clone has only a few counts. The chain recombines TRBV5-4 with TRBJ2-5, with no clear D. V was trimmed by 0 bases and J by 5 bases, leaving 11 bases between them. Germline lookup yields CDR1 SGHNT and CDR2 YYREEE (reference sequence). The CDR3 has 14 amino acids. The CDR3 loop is CASSLALMKETQYF. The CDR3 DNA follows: TGTGCCAGCAGCTTGGCCCTGATGAAGGAGACCCAGTACTTC.

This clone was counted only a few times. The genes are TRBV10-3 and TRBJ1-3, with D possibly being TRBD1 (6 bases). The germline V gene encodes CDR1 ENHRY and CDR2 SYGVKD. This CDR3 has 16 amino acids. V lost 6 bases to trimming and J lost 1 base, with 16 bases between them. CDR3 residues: CAISQGTLSSGNTIYF. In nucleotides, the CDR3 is TGTGCCATCAGCCAAGGGACATTATCTTCTGGAAACACCATATATTTT.

The CDR3 reads CASSQGRGGPYEQYF. The CDR3 bases are TGTGCCAGCAGCCAGGGGAGGGGTGGCCCCTACGAGCAGTACTTC. The J gene is TRBJ2-7, the V gene TRBV11-2; perhaps TRBD2 as D (7 bases). V lost 5 bases and J lost 2, with 16 bases in between. Germline V gives CDR1 SGHAT, CDR2 FQNNGV. CDR3 size: 15 residues.

CDR3 amino acids: CASNPGGRDEQYF. CDR3 nucleotides: TGTGCCAGCAATCCGGGAGGGCGGGACGAGCAGTACTTC. V is TRBV6-5 and J is TRBJ2-7, with 8 bases matching TRBD2. Germline trimming cut 7 bases from V and 5 bases from J; bases unmatched to any gene: 7. The CDR3 length is 13 residues. Per germline, CDR1 MNHEY and CDR2 SVGAGI.

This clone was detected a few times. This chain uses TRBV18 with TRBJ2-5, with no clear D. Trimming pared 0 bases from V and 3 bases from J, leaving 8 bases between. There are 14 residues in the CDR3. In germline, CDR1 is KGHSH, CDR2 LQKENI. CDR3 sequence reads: CASSPPSTKETQYF. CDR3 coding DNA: TGTGCCAGCTCACCACCGAGTACAAAAGAGACCCAGTACTTC.

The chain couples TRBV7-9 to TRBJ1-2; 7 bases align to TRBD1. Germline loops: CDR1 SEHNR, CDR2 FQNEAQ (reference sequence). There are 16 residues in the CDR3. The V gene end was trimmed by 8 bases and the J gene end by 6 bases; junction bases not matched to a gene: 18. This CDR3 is CASGFRTGDGANGYTF. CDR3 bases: TGTGCCAGCGGTTTCCGTACAGGGGACGGAGCGAATGGCTACACCTTC. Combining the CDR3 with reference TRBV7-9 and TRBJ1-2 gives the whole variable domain DTGVSQNPRHKITKRGQNVTFRCDPISEHNRLYWYRQTLGQGPEFLTYFQNEAQLEKSRLLSDRFSAERPKGSFSTLEIQRTEQGDSAMYLCASGFRTGDGANGYTFGSGTRLTVV.

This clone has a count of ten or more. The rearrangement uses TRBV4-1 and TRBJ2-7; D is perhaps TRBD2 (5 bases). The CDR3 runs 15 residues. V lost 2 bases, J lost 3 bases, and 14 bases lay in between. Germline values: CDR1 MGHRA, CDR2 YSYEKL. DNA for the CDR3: TGCGCCAGCAGCCAATATTTATCTAGCTTCTACGAGCAGTACTTC. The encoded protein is CASSQYLSSFYEQYF.

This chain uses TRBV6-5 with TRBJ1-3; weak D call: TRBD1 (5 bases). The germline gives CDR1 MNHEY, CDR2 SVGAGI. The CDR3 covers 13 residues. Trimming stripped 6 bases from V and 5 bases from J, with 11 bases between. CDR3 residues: CASRQGSRNTIYF. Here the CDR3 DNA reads TGTGCCAGCAGGCAGGGTTCTAGAAACACCATATATTTT.

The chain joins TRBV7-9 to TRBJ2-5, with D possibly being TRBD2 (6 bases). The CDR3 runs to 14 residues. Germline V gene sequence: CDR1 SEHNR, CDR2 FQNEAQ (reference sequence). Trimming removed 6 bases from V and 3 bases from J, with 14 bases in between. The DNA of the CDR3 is TGTGCCAGCAGACCAGAGGGCGGGAAAGAGACCCAGTACTTC. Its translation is CASRPEGGKETQYF.

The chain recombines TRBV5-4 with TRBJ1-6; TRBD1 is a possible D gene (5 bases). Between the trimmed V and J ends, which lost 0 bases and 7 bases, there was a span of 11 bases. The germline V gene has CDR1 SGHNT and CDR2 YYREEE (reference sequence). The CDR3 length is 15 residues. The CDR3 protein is CASSLAQAGNSPLHF. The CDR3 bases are TGTGCCAGCAGCTTGGCGCAGGCAGGGAATTCACCCCTCCACTTT.

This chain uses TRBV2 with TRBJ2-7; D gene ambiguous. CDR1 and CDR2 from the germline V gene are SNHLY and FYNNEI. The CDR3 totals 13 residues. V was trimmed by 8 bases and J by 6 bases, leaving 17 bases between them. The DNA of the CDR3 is TGTGCCAGCTTAGCTAACCTAGTAAGCGAGCAGTACTTC. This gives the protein CASLANLVSEQYF.

The CDR3 DNA is TGTGCCAGCAGTTACCTGGTTCCAGTCACAGATACGCAGTATTTT. Its translation is CASSYLVPVTDTQYF. V gene TRBV6-6 combines with J gene TRBJ2-3, with D unresolved. Germline V CDR1 and CDR2: MNHNY, SVGAGI (reference sequence). This CDR3 region has 15 residues. Trimming removed 2 bases from V and 2 bases from J, with 11 bases in between.

In DNA form, the CDR3 reads TGTGCCAGCAGCGCACGATACCAAGAGACCCAGTACTTC. Amino acid sequence: CASSARYQETQYF. This chain joins TRBV5-4 and TRBJ2-5; the D is unclear. The germline gives CDR1 SGHNT, CDR2 YYREEE (reference sequence). This CDR3 is 13 amino acids long. V dropped 4 bases and J dropped 0 bases, with 7 bases sitting between them.

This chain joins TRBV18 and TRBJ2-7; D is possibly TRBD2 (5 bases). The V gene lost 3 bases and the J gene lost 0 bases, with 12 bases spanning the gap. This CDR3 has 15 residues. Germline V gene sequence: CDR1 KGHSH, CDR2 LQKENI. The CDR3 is CASSPTRARSYEQYF. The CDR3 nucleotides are TGTGCCAGCTCACCGACGAGGGCGCGCTCCTACGAGCAGTACTTC.

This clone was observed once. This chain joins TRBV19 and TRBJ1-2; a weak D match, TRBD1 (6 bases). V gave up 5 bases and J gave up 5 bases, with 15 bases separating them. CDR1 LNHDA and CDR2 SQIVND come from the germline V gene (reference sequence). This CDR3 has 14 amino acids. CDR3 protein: CASSEGQRSYGYTF. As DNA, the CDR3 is TGTGCCAGTAGTGAAGGACAGCGATCTTATGGCTACACCTTC. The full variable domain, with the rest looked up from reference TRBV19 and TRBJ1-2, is DGGITQSPKYLFRKEGQNVTLSCEQNLNHDAMYWYRQDPGQGLRLIYYSQIVNDFQKGDIAEGYSVSREKKESFPLTVTSAQKNPTAFYLCASSEGQRSYGYTFGSGTRLTVV.